One sample yielded the 28 T cell receptor beta chains listed below, sequenced in a study of Ad26.COV2.S vaccination and SARS-CoV-2 variants. Sequenced by immunoSEQ multiplex PCR; TCRdb stores in-frame clones only, minus some. The sample has about 680,000 clones, about 89% seen once. The treatment: some 20 received Ad26.COV2.S at low or high dose, single or two shots; a few received placebo; per-sample allocation not given. Collection of the samples took place on day 63 after the first injection of vaccine or placebo. This sample comprised peripheral blood, obtained in a trial of Ad26.COV2.S vaccine versus placebo. The receptor set was obtained from a person aged 18-60 years who received the Ad26.COV2.S COVID-19 vaccine or a placebo.

The chain links TRBV7-9 to TRBJ1-2; possibly TRBD1 for D (5 bases). V was trimmed by 0 bases and J by 5 bases, leaving 13 bases between them. Germline CDR1 is SEHNR and CDR2 is FQNEAQ (reference sequence). This CDR3 comprises 15 residues. In nucleotides, the CDR3 is TGTGCCAGCAGCTTAGCTTCGGGGGGAATGTATGGCTACACCTTC. Its protein is CASSLASGGMYGYTF. Looking up the rest from reference TRBV7-9 and TRBJ1-2 gives the full variable domain: DTGVSQNPRHKITKRGQNVTFRCDPISEHNRLYWYRQTLGQGPEFLTYFQNEAQLEKSRLLSDRFSAERPKGSFSTLEIQRTEQGDSAMYLCASSLASGGMYGYTFGSGTRLTVV.

The chain carries TRBV30 and TRBJ1-4; 7 bases fit TRBD1. CDR1 GTSNPN and CDR2 SVGIG come from the germline V gene (reference sequence). Unmatched junction bases numbered 13, after V lost 2 bases and J lost 10 bases. There are 15 residues in the CDR3. CDR3: CAWSTRQGSIGKLFF. As DNA, the CDR3 is TGTGCCTGGAGTACCCGACAGGGAAGTATCGGAAAACTGTTTTTT.

The chain combines TRBV4-2 with TRBJ1-2; no clear D gene. CDR1 LGHNA and CDR2 YNFKEQ come from the germline V gene. Deletions cut 0 bases from V and 4 bases from J, with 9 bases between. The CDR3 loop spans 14 amino acids. The DNA for the CDR3 is TGTGCCAGCAGCCAAGATACCGACGGCTATGGCTACACCTTC. It codes for CASSQDTDGYGYTF.

V and J are TRBV7-6 and TRBJ2-2, with 8 nucleotides matching TRBD1. Germline CDR1 is SGHVS and CDR2 is FNYEAQ. V shed 1 base and J 0 bases; nucleotides not matched to a gene: 1. The CDR3 has 16 amino acids. The CDR3 nucleotides read TGTGCCAGCAGCTTAGTGGGACAGGCGAACACCGGGGAGCTGTTTTTT. Its translation is CASSLVGQANTGELFF.

The J gene is TRBJ1-2, the V gene TRBV20-1; tentatively, D is TRBD1 (5 bases). The ends were cut back, 3 bases at V and 2 bases at J, with 7 bases in the middle. The CDR3 sequence is 12 residues long. CDR1 is DFQATT and CDR2 is SNEGSKA in the germline V gene (reference sequence). The CDR3: CSASGANYGYTF. CDR3 in DNA: TGCAGTGCTAGTGGGGCCAACTATGGCTACACCTTC.

V gene TRBV4-1 combines with J gene TRBJ2-7; D uncertain. V dropped 1 base and J dropped 2 bases, with 18 bases sitting between them. The germline gives CDR1 MGHRA, CDR2 YSYEKL. This CDR3 is 17 amino acids long. As DNA, the CDR3 is TGCGCCAGCAGCCAAGCGCATAGACGAGGTTCCGCCTACGAGCAGTACTTC. Protein sequence: CASSQAHRRGSAYEQYF.

Concerning this clone itself: Other DNA sequences of this sample code for an identical CDR3. The V call is TRBV30, the J call TRBJ1-2, with a possible D match to TRBD1 (5 bases). This CDR3 contains 13 residues. Germline CDR1 reads GTSNPN; CDR2 reads SVGIG (reference sequence). The V and J ends lost 5 bases and 5 bases respectively, with 15 bases between them. CDR3 DNA: TGTGCCTGGTCCGGGGGGGGTAGTTATGGCTACACCTTC. Translating it yields CAWSGGGSYGYTF.

The chain recombines TRBV19 with TRBJ2-2, with D perhaps TRBD1 (6 bases). V lost 7 bases and J lost 5, with 23 bases in between. Germline V gene sequence: CDR1 LNHDA, CDR2 SQIVND (reference sequence). The length of the CDR3 is 17 residues. CDR3 sequence: CASIGQGNSLWTGELFF. DNA for the CDR3: TGTGCCAGTATCGGCCAGGGGAACTCTTTGTGGACCGGGGAGCTGTTTTTT.

The chain is built from TRBV7-9 and TRBJ1-3; no firm D call. The CDR3 covers 15 residues. Germline V lookup: CDR1 SEHNR, CDR2 FQNEAQ (reference sequence). V shed 3 bases and J shed 0 bases, with 9 bases lying between them. This CDR3 reads CASSFQGTSGNTIYF. The CDR3 DNA follows: TGTGCCAGCAGCTTTCAAGGTACCTCTGGAAACACCATATATTTT. Drawing the rest from reference TRBV7-9 and TRBJ1-3, the complete variable domain is DTGVSQNPRHKITKRGQNVTFRCDPISEHNRLYWYRQTLGQGPEFLTYFQNEAQLEKSRLLSDRFSAERPKGSFSTLEIQRTEQGDSAMYLCASSFQGTSGNTIYFGEGSWLTVV.

This chain connects TRBV15 to TRBJ1-4, with 9 bases aligning to TRBD1. Trimming removed 1 base from V and 8 bases from J; junction bases left unmatched: 8. In germline, CDR1 is LNHNV, CDR2 YYDKDF (reference sequence). This CDR3 comprises 16 residues. The CDR3 nucleotides are TGTGCCACCAGCAGAGCCCGGGACAGGGTACGCGAAAAACTGTTTTTT. Residues: CATSRARDRVREKLFF.

The chain combines TRBV9 with TRBJ1-1, with no clear D. V was pared by 4 bases and J by 1 base, with 11 bases between. The germline gives CDR1 SGDLS, CDR2 YYNGEE. The CDR3 covers 14 residues. The CDR3 nucleotides are TGTGCCAGCAGCACCGTGTGGGGGAACACTGAAGCTTTCTTT. This sequence encodes CASSTVWGNTEAFF.

V usage is TRBV3-1 (or the pseudogene TRBV3-2) and J usage is TRBJ2-3; D is perhaps TRBD2 (6 bases). CDR1 and CDR2 (germline): LGHDT, YNNKEL (reference sequence). The CDR3 length is 15 residues. Trimming stripped 0 bases from V and 6 bases from J, with 13 bases between. The CDR3 nucleotides are TGTGCCAGCAGCCAAGACCCGACTAGTATTGATACGCAGTATTTT. Its translation: CASSQDPTSIDTQYF.

The chain links TRBV7-2 to TRBJ1-2, with 12 bases lining up with TRBD1. Germline lookup yields CDR1 SGHTA and CDR2 FQGNSA. The CDR3 totals 17 residues. The ends lost 1 base at V and 6 bases at J; junction bases unmatched: 9. The CDR3 DNA follows: TGTGCCAGCAGCTTAGAGGGGACAGGGGGCGGGATAAATGGCTACACCTTC. It yields the protein CASSLEGTGGGINGYTF. Full variable domain (outside the CDR3, taken from reference TRBV7-2 and TRBJ1-2): GAGVSQSPSNKVTEKGKDVELRCDPISGHTALYWYRQSLGQGLEFLIYFQGNSAPDKSGLPSDRFSAERTGGSVSTLTIQRTQQEDSAVYLCASSLEGTGGGINGYTFGSGTRLTVV.

The V call is TRBV5-1, the J call TRBJ2-2; the D gene is possibly TRBD2 (5 bases). The germline gives CDR1 SGHRS, CDR2 YFSETQ. V lost 9 bases to trimming and J lost 6 bases, with 12 bases between them. This CDR3 contains 12 residues. CDR3: CATPAEAGELFF. CDR3 bases: TGCGCCACCCCAGCGGAGGCCGGGGAGCTGTTTTTT.

The chain carries TRBV7-9 and TRBJ1-5; D gene uncertain. CDR1 and CDR2 from the germline V gene are SEHNR and FQNEAQ (reference sequence). The CDR3 spans 14 residues. V lost 1 base, J lost 6 bases, and 10 bases lay in between. CDR3 coding DNA: TGTGCCAGCAGCTTAGTGGACCCCCCTCAGCCCCAGCATTTT. Residues: CASSLVDPPQPQHF.

The V call is TRBV13, the J call TRBJ2-3; 8 bases match TRBD2. V lost 0 bases to trimming and J lost 2 bases; unmatched junction nucleotides: 4. The length of the CDR3 is 16 residues. Germline CDR1 and CDR2: PRHDT and FYEKMQ (reference sequence). In DNA form, the CDR3 reads TGTGCCAGCAGCTTAGGACTAGCGGTCCCCACAGATACGCAGTATTTT. It encodes CASSLGLAVPTDTQYF.

The genes are TRBV20-1 and TRBJ2-5; no firm D call. The CDR3 loop spans 11 amino acids. V lost 6 bases to trimming and J lost 1 base, with 6 bases between them. Germline V gene sequence: CDR1 DFQATT, CDR2 SNEGSKA (reference sequence). The DNA of the CDR3 is TGCAGTGCCAGCTTCCAAGAGACCCAGTACTTC. Protein: CSASFQETQYF.

This chain joins TRBV9 and TRBJ2-1; 8 nucleotides align to TRBD1. V lost 2 bases, J lost 7 bases, and 5 bases stayed unmatched. This CDR3 contains 14 residues. Per germline, CDR1 SGDLS and CDR2 YYNGEE. The CDR3 nucleotides are TGTGCCAGCAGCGTGACAGGGGATTGGAATGAGCAGTTCTTC. Translating it yields CASSVTGDWNEQFF.

The chain has TRBV14 and TRBJ1-4, with a weak D call TRBD1 (5 bases). Trimming stripped 0 bases from V and 3 bases from J, with 8 bases between. The CDR3 is 15 residues long. Germline CDR1 is SGHDN and CDR2 is FVKESK. The CDR3 spells CASSQDPGPNEKLFF. CDR3 DNA sequence: TGTGCCAGCAGCCAAGACCCGGGACCTAATGAAAAACTGTTTTTT.

The V gene is TRBV15, the J gene TRBJ2-1; TRBD2 agrees at 12 bases. The CDR3 is made up of 21 amino acids. V trimming: 0 bases; J trimming: 0 bases; junction bases outside the gene matches: 12. The germline V gene has CDR1 LNHNV and CDR2 YYDKDF (reference sequence). CDR3 DNA: TGTGCCACCAGCAGAGACCAGACTAGCGGGAGCCGTCTTTACTCCTACAATGAGCAGTTCTTC. It encodes CATSRDQTSGSRLYSYNEQFF.

The rearrangement joins TRBV29-1 to TRBJ2-7; D is possibly TRBD2 (6 bases). Trimming removed 4 bases from V and 2 bases from J, with 15 bases in between. The CDR3 length is 14 residues. In germline, CDR1 is SQVTM, CDR2 ANQGSEA. The CDR3: CSVVPGLPAYEQYF. In DNA form, the CDR3 reads TGCAGCGTTGTTCCGGGACTTCCAGCCTACGAGCAGTACTTC.

V gene TRBV19 combines with J gene TRBJ2-1, with a weak D call TRBD2 (7 bases). The CDR3 extends over 14 amino acids. Germline V gene data show CDR1 as LNHDA and CDR2 as SQIVND (reference sequence). V lost 8 bases to trimming and J lost 7 bases, with 18 bases between them. The CDR3 loop reads CASSQGRAGNEQFF. DNA of the CDR3: TGTGCCAGTTCCCAGGGGAGGGCGGGGAATGAGCAGTTCTTC.

This clone was counted a single time. The J gene is TRBJ2-1, the V gene TRBV27; perhaps TRBD2 as D (5 bases). The CDR3 has 16 amino acids. Germline lookup yields CDR1 MNHEY and CDR2 SMNVEV (reference sequence). The V and J ends lost 5 bases and 0 bases respectively, with 14 bases between them. The CDR3 region has the DNA TGTGCCAGCAGTCGACAAGCGGTGAGCTCCTACAATGAGCAGTTCTTC. It yields the protein CASSRQAVSSYNEQFF.

The chain joins TRBV7-9 to TRBJ1-2, with 11 bases lining up with TRBD1. V trimming: 5 bases; J trimming: 8 bases; junction bases outside the gene matches: 10. This CDR3 comprises 15 residues. Germline V CDR1 and CDR2: SEHNR, FQNEAQ (reference sequence). CDR3 bases: TGTGCCAGCAGCCCGGGACAGGGGGAGTTTGGAGGCTACACCTTC. Protein: CASSPGQGEFGGYTF.

The rearrangement links TRBV5-1 to TRBJ2-5; 7 bases are shared with TRBD1. The length of the CDR3 is 16 residues. Germline CDR1 SGHRS, CDR2 YFSETQ. V was pared by 0 bases and J by 4 bases, with 9 bases of the junction left unmatched. The CDR3 DNA is TGCGCCAGCAGCTTGGGTAATACAGGGGTCCCAGAGACCCAGTACTTC. This codes for CASSLGNTGVPETQYF.

The rearrangement joins TRBV30 to TRBJ2-5, with 7 bases matching TRBD2. The germline CDR1 and CDR2 sequences are GTSNPN and SVGIG (reference sequence). The V segment lost 1 base and the J segment 0 bases; nucleotides outside the gene matches: 5. This CDR3 comprises 15 residues. CDR3 nucleotides: TGTGCCTGGAGTGGGGGACTAACGTACCAAGAGACCCAGTACTTC. Protein: CAWSGGLTYQETQYF.

V usage is TRBV6-5 and J usage is TRBJ1-1, with 8 bases aligning to TRBD1. Germline V CDR1 and CDR2: MNHEY, SVGAGI. The ends lost 4 bases at V and 1 base at J; junction bases unmatched: 8. The CDR3 consists of 16 residues. This chain's CDR3 is CASSFWQGARNTEAFF. In DNA, the CDR3 is TGTGCCAGCAGTTTCTGGCAGGGGGCTAGGAACACTGAAGCTTTCTTT.

The chain is built from TRBV29-1 and TRBJ2-1; no definite D call. The CDR3 contains 13 residues. Trimming removed 3 bases at V and 7 bases at J, with 13 bases between. CDR1 is SQVTM and CDR2 is ANQGSEA in the germline V gene. The CDR3 nucleotides are TGCAGCGTTGAGAGGCAGGAGAGGAATGAGCAGTTCTTC. It specifies CSVERQERNEQFF.